The present TCR beta chain was sequenced within a study of blood T cell repertoires in COVID-19. Profiling relied on immunoSEQ multiplex PCR, and the TCRdb table lists in-frame clones only, not all of them. The sample lists approximately 150,000 clones; less than 85% were seen once. Trimming took 1 base from V and 4 from J, leaving 10 bases between them. Germline V gives CDR1 MNHNS, CDR2 SASEGT. The CDR3 consists of 14 residues. The TCR sequence derives from a woman older than 75 with acute or convalescent COVID-19. The genes are TRBV6-1 and TRBJ1-2; TRBD1 might be the D (5 bases). Sequenced material: peripheral blood. The CDR3: CASSEGAGTYGYTF. Written as DNA, the CDR3 is TGTGCCAGCAGTGAAGGTGCGGGGACCTATGGCTACACCTTC.